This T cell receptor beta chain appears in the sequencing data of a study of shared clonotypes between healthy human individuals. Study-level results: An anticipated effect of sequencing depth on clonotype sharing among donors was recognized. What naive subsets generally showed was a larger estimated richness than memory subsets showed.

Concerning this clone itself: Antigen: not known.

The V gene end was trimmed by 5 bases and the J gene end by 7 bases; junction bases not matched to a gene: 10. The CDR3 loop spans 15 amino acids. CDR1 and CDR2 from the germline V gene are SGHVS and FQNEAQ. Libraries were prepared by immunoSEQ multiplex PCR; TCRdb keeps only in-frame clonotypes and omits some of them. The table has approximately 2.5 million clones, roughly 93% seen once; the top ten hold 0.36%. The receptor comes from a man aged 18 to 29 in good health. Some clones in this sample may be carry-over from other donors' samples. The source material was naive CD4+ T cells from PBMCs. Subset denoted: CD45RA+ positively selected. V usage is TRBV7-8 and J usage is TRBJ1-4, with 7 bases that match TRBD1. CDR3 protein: CASSGATGLGEKLFF. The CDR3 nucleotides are TGTGCCAGCAGCGGGGCGACAGGGTTGGGTGAAAAACTGTTTTTT.